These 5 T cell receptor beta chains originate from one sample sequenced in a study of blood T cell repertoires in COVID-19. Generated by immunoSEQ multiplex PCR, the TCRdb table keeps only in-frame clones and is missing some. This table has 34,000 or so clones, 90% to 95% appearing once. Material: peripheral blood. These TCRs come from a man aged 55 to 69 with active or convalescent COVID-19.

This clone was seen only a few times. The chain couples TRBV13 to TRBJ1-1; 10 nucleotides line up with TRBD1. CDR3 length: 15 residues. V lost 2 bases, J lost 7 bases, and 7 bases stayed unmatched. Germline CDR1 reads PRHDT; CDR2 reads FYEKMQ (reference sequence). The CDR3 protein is CASSLFGTGAGEAFF. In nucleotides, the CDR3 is TGTGCCAGCAGCTTATTCGGGACAGGGGCGGGTGAAGCTTTCTTT.

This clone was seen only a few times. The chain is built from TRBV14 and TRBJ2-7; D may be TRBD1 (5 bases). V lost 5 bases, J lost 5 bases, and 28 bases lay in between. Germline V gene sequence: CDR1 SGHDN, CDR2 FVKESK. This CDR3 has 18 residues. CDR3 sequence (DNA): TGTGCCAGCAGCTCACCTATCTCCCTTTTTGGAACCAGGGACGAGCAGTACTTC. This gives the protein CASSSPISLFGTRDEQYF.

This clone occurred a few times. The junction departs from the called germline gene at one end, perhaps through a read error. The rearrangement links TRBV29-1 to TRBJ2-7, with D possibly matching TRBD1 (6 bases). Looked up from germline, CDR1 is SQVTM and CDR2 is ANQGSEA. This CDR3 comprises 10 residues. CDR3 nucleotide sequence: TGCAGCGTCGGACAGTACGTGCAGTACTTC. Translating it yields CSVGQYVQYF.

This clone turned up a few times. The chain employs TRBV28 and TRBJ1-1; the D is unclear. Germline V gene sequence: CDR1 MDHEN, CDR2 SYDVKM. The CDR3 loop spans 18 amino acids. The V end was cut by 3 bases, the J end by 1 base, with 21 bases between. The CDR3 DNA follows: TGTGCCAGCAGTTTGTCGAGGGCTGGGAGCACCACGAACACTGAAGCTTTCTTT. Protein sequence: CASSLSRAGSTTNTEAFF.

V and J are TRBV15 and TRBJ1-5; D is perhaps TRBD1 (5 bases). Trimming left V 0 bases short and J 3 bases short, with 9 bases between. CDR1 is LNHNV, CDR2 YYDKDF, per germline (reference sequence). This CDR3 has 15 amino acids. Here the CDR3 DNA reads TGTGCCACCAGCAGAGATGGCAGGGACAATCAGCCCCAGCATTTT. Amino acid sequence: CATSRDGRDNQPQHF. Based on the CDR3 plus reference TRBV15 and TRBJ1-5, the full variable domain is DAMVIQNPRYQVTQFGKPVTLSCSQTLNHNVMYWYQQKSSQAPKLLFHYYDKDFNNEADTPDNFQSRRPNTSFCFLDIRSPGLGDTAMYLCATSRDGRDNQPQHFGDGTRLSIL.